The entry that follows covers one T cell receptor (beta chain) sequence. Its antigen is currently unknown. The germline gives CDR1 SGHDT, CDR2 YYEEEE. This CDR3 region has 13 residues. Trimming left V 0 bases short and J 1 base short, with 4 bases between. The data are from a study of shared clonotypes between healthy human individuals. CD45RO-negative, CCR7-selected cells formed the naive CD8 fraction, which excluded terminally differentiated effector memory CD45RA+ cells. General observations from the study: Several donors held about 4.6% of naive CD4 clonotypes in common. Despite large depth, sorted-subset datasets appeared incompletely sequenced.

Sequencing used immunoSEQ multiplex PCR; TCRdb keeps in-frame clones, though not all of them. The sample lists roughly 590,000 clones; roughly 96% were seen once. The receptor was derived from a young woman in good health. The material sequenced was naive CD8+ T cells sorted from blood. The chain recombines TRBV5-6 with TRBJ1-1; D uncertain. The CDR3 sequence: CASSLEKNTEAFF. CDR3 nucleotide sequence: TGTGCCAGCAGCTTGGAGAAGAACACTGAAGCTTTCTTT.